These 29 T cell receptor beta chains came from one sample sequenced in a study of cytomegalovirus exposure and HLA in healthy donors. Clones were sequenced by immunoSEQ multiplex PCR, and TCRdb holds only the in-frame ones, with some missing. The sample includes over 150,000 clones, about 86% of them seen just once. Source material: PBMCs. The receptors were gathered from a human donor in good health.

The chain links TRBV5-1 to TRBJ2-7; the D gene is possibly TRBD2 (5 bases). Per the germline V gene, CDR1 is SGHRS and CDR2 is YFSETQ. V lost 4 bases, J lost 3 bases, and 11 bases lay in between. There are 13 residues in the CDR3. For the CDR3, the DNA is TGCGCCAGCAGCGTGGGAGAGGGCTACGAGCAGTACTTC. Protein sequence: CASSVGEGYEQYF.

A single count supports this clone. The V gene is TRBV29-1, the J gene TRBJ2-7, with TRBD2 matching 9 bases. V shed 3 bases and J 4 bases; nucleotides not matched to a gene: 7. The CDR3 is 14 amino acids. The V gene's germline CDR1 is SQVTM and CDR2 ANQGSEA. This chain's CDR3 is CSVDLGSGSYEQYF. The CDR3 region has the DNA TGCAGCGTTGATCTGGGTAGCGGGAGTTACGAGCAGTACTTC.

V usage is TRBV28 and J usage is TRBJ2-1; the match to TRBD2 covers 9 bases. The CDR3 extends over 17 amino acids. In germline, CDR1 is MDHEN, CDR2 SYDVKM. V was pared by 6 bases and J by 8 bases, with 17 bases of the junction left unmatched. The CDR3 loop is CASSRGASGIGWDEQFF. The CDR3 nucleotides read TGTGCCAGCAGCCGGGGTGCTAGCGGGATAGGTTGGGATGAGCAGTTCTTC.

The V and J genes are TRBV4-1 and TRBJ1-4, with 7 bases fitting TRBD1. This CDR3 has 15 amino acids. V trimming: 10 bases; J trimming: 0 bases; junction bases outside the gene matches: 8. Germline values: CDR1 MGHRA, CDR2 YSYEKL. CDR3 sequence: CATTGVVATNEKLFF. The CDR3, as DNA: TGCGCCACCACAGGGGTCGTTGCAACTAATGAAAAACTGTTTTTT.

The rearrangement uses TRBV18 and TRBJ2-7; D is perhaps TRBD2 (7 bases). The CDR3 runs 19 residues. The germline V gene has CDR1 KGHSH and CDR2 LQKENI. The V end was cut by 0 bases, the J end by 4 bases, with 25 bases between. DNA of the CDR3: TGTGCCAGCTCACCACCGGGCAGGGGCAGGCTGGGGGGGGCTTACGAGCAGTACTTC. Translation: CASSPPGRGRLGGAYEQYF.

The V call is TRBV7-8, the J call TRBJ1-1; D perhaps matches TRBD1 (5 bases). V was trimmed by 1 base and J by 3 bases, leaving 9 bases between them. The CDR3 consists of 14 residues. Germline lookup yields CDR1 SGHVS and CDR2 FQNEAQ. Here the CDR3 reads CASSLEGYYTEAFF. DNA of the CDR3: TGTGCCAGCAGCTTAGAGGGGTACTACACTGAAGCTTTCTTT.

The V and J genes are TRBV27 and TRBJ1-2, with 7 positions matching TRBD1. The CDR3 loop spans 14 amino acids. Germline V gives CDR1 MNHEY, CDR2 SMNVEV (reference sequence). V shed 3 bases, J shed 6 bases, and the junction held 7 bases outside the gene matches. The CDR3 is CASSFSHRGHGYTF. Written as DNA, the CDR3 is TGTGCCAGCAGTTTTTCCCACAGGGGCCATGGCTACACCTTC.

V gene TRBV6-5 combines with J gene TRBJ2-1; 8 bases fit TRBD2. The CDR3 loop spans 13 amino acids. With 3 bases clipped from V and 5 bases from J, the junction kept 0 bases outside the gene matches. Germline V lookup: CDR1 MNHEY, CDR2 SVGAGI. DNA for the CDR3: TGTGCCAGCAGTTATAGCGGGAACAATGAGCAGTTCTTC. It codes for CASSYSGNNEQFF.

The CDR3 nucleotides read TGCAGCGTTGACAGCACAGGTGAAGCTTTCTTT. Its translation is CSVDSTGEAFF. V usage is TRBV29-1 and J usage is TRBJ1-1; a possible D gene is TRBD1 (5 bases). Trimming removed 3 bases at V and 7 bases at J, with 9 bases between. Looked up from germline, CDR1 is SQVTM and CDR2 is ANQGSEA. The CDR3 contains 11 residues.

V usage is TRBV18 and J usage is TRBJ2-1; D is ambiguous. The V gene's germline CDR1 is KGHSH and CDR2 LQKENI. The CDR3 consists of 13 residues. V dropped 4 bases and J dropped 8 bases, with 12 bases sitting between them. The CDR3 spells CASSLSARDEQFF. CDR3 coding DNA: TGTGCCAGCTCACTGTCTGCGAGAGATGAGCAGTTCTTC.

This chain connects TRBV5-1 to TRBJ2-1; D is perhaps TRBD1 (5 bases). Germline V gives CDR1 SGHRS, CDR2 YFSETQ. V was pared by 5 bases and J by 0 bases, with 18 bases between. The CDR3 length is 17 residues. The CDR3: CASRPFDSSFSYNEQFF. Here the CDR3 DNA reads TGCGCCAGCAGACCATTTGACAGTTCCTTCTCCTACAATGAGCAGTTCTTC.

The chain employs TRBV7-2 and TRBJ1-5; 10 positions match TRBD1. CDR3 length: 14 amino acids. Germline V gene sequence: CDR1 SGHTA, CDR2 FQGNSA. Trimming took 4 bases from V and 6 from J; bases not matched to a gene: 3. CDR3 nucleotide sequence: TGTGCCAGCAGCTCCGGGACAGGGGTTCAGCCCCAGCATTTT. It codes for CASSSGTGVQPQHF.

Here the CDR3 reads CASTNAGTLAPIYF. CDR3 sequence (DNA): TGTGCCAGCACCAACGCGGGGACCTTGGCGCCCATATATTTT. V is TRBV6-5 and J is TRBJ1-3, with a tentative D call TRBD1 (5 bases). This CDR3 comprises 14 residues. Between the trimmed V and J ends, which lost 7 bases and 11 bases, there was a span of 21 bases. The germline V gene has CDR1 MNHEY and CDR2 SVGAGI.

The rearrangement links TRBV4-1 to TRBJ2-2, with 8 bases lining up with TRBD1. Germline CDR1 and CDR2: MGHRA and YSYEKL. This CDR3 contains 17 residues. The J segment lost 2 bases and the V segment lost 1 base, leaving 6 bases of the junction unmatched. In nucleotides, the CDR3 is TGCGCCAGCAGCCAAGTTATTGGGACAGGCAACACCGGGGAGCTGTTTTTT. This sequence encodes CASSQVIGTGNTGELFF.

Worth noting for this clone: At the DNA level, this CDR3 is encoded by other sequences in the same sample as well. This chain uses TRBV4-1 with TRBJ1-1, with a possible D match to TRBD1 (6 bases). Trimming left V 6 bases short and J 0 bases short, with 11 bases between. The CDR3 is 14 residues long. Germline V CDR1 and CDR2: MGHRA, YSYEKL. In DNA, the CDR3 is TGCGCCAGCAGGAACAGGGCCTTGAACACTGAAGCTTTCTTT. Its translation: CASRNRALNTEAFF.

The table lists this clone with a few counts. The chain uses TRBV29-1 and TRBJ2-1; D is uncertain. The ends were cut back, 4 bases at V and 4 bases at J, with 11 bases in the middle. CDR3 length: 13 residues. Germline V gene sequence: CDR1 SQVTM, CDR2 ANQGSEA. The CDR3 coding sequence is TGCAGCGTTGCTTATCGAGCGTACAATGAGCAGTTCTTC. Residues: CSVAYRAYNEQFF.

This chain links TRBV6-6 with TRBJ2-5; D possibly corresponds to TRBD2 (6 bases). The germline V gene has CDR1 MNHNY and CDR2 SVGAGI (reference sequence). The CDR3 covers 15 residues. Trimming stripped 9 bases from V and 1 base from J, with 18 bases between. This CDR3 reads CASGREGGTQETQYF. DNA for the CDR3: TGTGCCAGTGGTCGAGAGGGAGGAACCCAAGAGACCCAGTACTTC.

This chain uses TRBV28 with TRBJ2-7; possible D gene TRBD2, 6 bases. Per the germline V gene, CDR1 is MDHEN and CDR2 is SYDVKM. Between the trimmed V and J ends, which lost 2 bases and 2 bases, there was a span of 13 bases. The CDR3 totals 15 residues. CDR3 sequence: CASSLLGTGAYEQYF. The CDR3 DNA reads TGTGCCAGCAGTTTACTGGGCACGGGGGCCTACGAGCAGTACTTC. Full variable domain (missing parts from reference TRBV28 and TRBJ2-7): DVKVTQSSRYLVKRTGEKVFLECVQDMDHENMFWYRQDPGLGLRLIYFSYDVKMKEKGDIPEGYSVSREKKERFSLILESASTNQTSMYLCASSLLGTGAYEQYFGPGTRLTVT.

The rearrangement links TRBV11-2 to TRBJ1-1; D may be TRBD1 (5 bases). CDR3 size: 15 residues. CDR1 SGHAT and CDR2 FQNNGV come from the germline V gene. Trimming pared 5 bases from V and 0 bases from J, leaving 13 bases between. CDR3 bases: TGTGCCAGCAGCCCTCTCAAGGGGCTGAACACTGAAGCTTTCTTT. It yields the protein CASSPLKGLNTEAFF.

This chain connects TRBV5-4 to TRBJ2-2; D is possibly TRBD1 (6 bases). V was cut by 7 bases and J by 1 base, with 8 bases left in between. The CDR3 length is 13 residues. Germline CDR1 and CDR2: SGHNT and YYREEE (reference sequence). Here the CDR3 DNA reads TGTGCCAGCCAGGGGTTGAACACCGGGGAGCTGTTTTTT. Its protein product is CASQGLNTGELFF.

This clone was detected only a few times. As DNA, the CDR3 is TGTGCCAGCAGCTCGCTAGCGGGAGAAGAGACCCAGTACTTC. Amino acid sequence: CASSSLAGEETQYF. This chain uses TRBV5-6 with TRBJ2-5, with 10 bases that match TRBD2. This CDR3 is 14 amino acids long. Unmatched junction bases numbered 2, after V lost 3 bases and J lost 3 bases. The V gene's germline CDR1 is SGHDT and CDR2 YYEEEE.

A note on this clone: Other DNA sequences within the sample encode an identical CDR3. The gene calls are TRBV15 and TRBJ2-5, with 8 nucleotides matching TRBD1. This CDR3 has 13 amino acids. V lost 3 bases and J lost 4; bases outside the gene matches: 1. Germline V lookup: CDR1 LNHNV, CDR2 YYDKDF (reference sequence). The CDR3, as DNA: TGTGCCACCAGCAGGGACAGGGTAGAGACCCAGTACTTC. Protein sequence: CATSRDRVETQYF. The variable domain in full, completed from reference TRBV15 and TRBJ2-5, reads DAMVIQNPRYQVTQFGKPVTLSCSQTLNHNVMYWYQQKSSQAPKLLFHYYDKDFNNEADTPDNFQSRRPNTSFCFLDIRSPGLGDTAMYLCATSRDRVETQYFGPGTRLLVL.

CDR3 DNA: TGTGCCAGCAGTGATCCTCGGACAGGGGACGTGAGGGAGCTGTTTTTT. Translated: CASSDPRTGDVRELFF. The rearrangement uses TRBV25-1 and TRBJ2-2, with 9 bases lining up with TRBD1. Germline CDR1 and CDR2: MGHDK and SYGVNS. This CDR3 spans 16 amino acids. J gave up 9 bases and V 3 bases, and 11 bases lay outside the gene matches.

This chain connects TRBV13 to TRBJ2-2, with 8 bases fitting TRBD1. The CDR3 extends over 16 amino acids. The trim removed 4 bases at V and 4 bases at J, leaving 8 bases unmatched. CDR1 PRHDT and CDR2 FYEKMQ come from the germline V gene (reference sequence). In nucleotides, the CDR3 is TGTGCCAGCAGCTCAAACAGGGGGATCCTCACCGGGGAGCTGTTTTTT. Its translation is CASSSNRGILTGELFF.

The V gene is TRBV5-6, the J gene TRBJ2-5, with 7 bases identical to TRBD2. V dropped 3 bases and J dropped 3; count of bases not matched to a gene: 8. The CDR3 covers 15 residues. Germline V gene lookup returns CDR1 SGHDT and CDR2 YYEEEE. DNA of the CDR3: TGTGCCAGCAGCTCACCCGGGACTACAAAAGAGACCCAGTACTTC. Translation gives CASSSPGTTKETQYF.

This chain joins TRBV30 and TRBJ1-2; 9 bases map to TRBD1. Germline V gene lookup returns CDR1 GTSNPN and CDR2 SVGIG (reference sequence). The CDR3 extends over 13 amino acids. V lost 8 bases, J lost 8 bases, and 12 bases stayed unmatched. For the CDR3, the DNA is TGTGCCGGTCGATCACAGGGGGCTCAAGGCTACACCTTC. Its translation is CAGRSQGAQGYTF.

This clone was detected a few times. The chain is built from TRBV5-4 and TRBJ1-2; TRBD1 matches at 7 bases. The CDR3 consists of 14 residues. CDR1 is SGHNT, CDR2 YYREEE, per germline (reference sequence). Trimming took 0 bases from V and 8 from J; bases not matched to a gene: 7. CDR3 region: CASSLEQGRGGYTF. CDR3 DNA sequence: TGTGCCAGCAGCTTGGAACAGGGGCGCGGAGGCTACACCTTC. Looking up the rest from reference TRBV5-4 and TRBJ1-2 gives the full variable domain: ETGVTQSPTHLIKTRGQQVTLRCSSQSGHNTVSWYQQALGQGPQFIFQYYREEENGRGNFPPRFSGLQFPNYSSELNVNALELDDSALYLCASSLEQGRGGYTFGSGTRLTVV.

This clone was observed a single time. V usage is TRBV7-9 and J usage is TRBJ2-2, with D perhaps TRBD2 (6 bases). Looked up from germline, CDR1 is SEHNR and CDR2 is FQNEAQ (reference sequence). V shed 7 bases and J shed 4 bases, with 7 bases lying between them. The CDR3 sequence is 12 residues long. The CDR3 here is CASTEGTGELFF. CDR3 DNA: TGTGCCAGCACGGAGGGCACCGGGGAGCTGTTTTTT.

V and J are TRBV7-9 and TRBJ1-5; D might be TRBD1 (6 bases). Germline V gene sequence: CDR1 SEHNR, CDR2 FQNEAQ (reference sequence). The CDR3 consists of 15 residues. Between the trimmed V and J ends, which lost 1 base and 3 bases, there was a span of 10 bases. The DNA for the CDR3 is TGTGCCAGCAGCTTAGACGGGGGGCTCAATCAGCCCCAGCATTTT. It translates to CASSLDGGLNQPQHF. Full variable domain (outside the CDR3, taken from reference TRBV7-9 and TRBJ1-5): DTGVSQNPRHKITKRGQNVTFRCDPISEHNRLYWYRQTLGQGPEFLTYFQNEAQLEKSRLLSDRFSAERPKGSFSTLEIQRTEQGDSAMYLCASSLDGGLNQPQHFGDGTRLSIL.